The clone carrying this TCR beta chain has just a few counts. Its antigen remains unidentified. This sample is part of a study of beta chain features in type 1 diabetes. Study-wide results and limits: Shorter templates might be favored by PCR, and equally so in patients and in controls. The study found fewer insertions and more deletions at VDJ junctions in type 1 diabetes patients. In all four CD4+ subsets, TCRB CDR3 length was significantly, moderately reduced in type 1 diabetes.

CDR3 length: 15 amino acids. V was clipped by 5 bases and J by 2 bases, with 10 bases between them. CDR1 and CDR2 from the germline V gene are MNHEY and SVGAGI. The entirety of the isolated RNA underwent reverse transcription, so expressed TCRB transcripts were sequenced. Produced via immunoSEQ multiplex PCR; TCRdb's table is partial and in-frame only. The sample has 600,000 to 700,000 clones; roughly 12% are singletons. CD45RO/CCR7/CD25/CD127/CD95/CD27 staining was used to isolate CD4+ naive, central memory, regulatory and stem cell-like memory cells by sorting. This clonotype originated in a young man with type 1 diabetes. Material: naive CD4+ T cells from blood. V gene TRBV6-5 combines with J gene TRBJ2-6; TRBD2 might be the D (5 bases). The DNA of the CDR3 is TGTGCCAGCAGTACCGAGGGCCCTGGGGCCAACGTCCTGACTTTC. Protein sequence: CASSTEGPGANVLTF.